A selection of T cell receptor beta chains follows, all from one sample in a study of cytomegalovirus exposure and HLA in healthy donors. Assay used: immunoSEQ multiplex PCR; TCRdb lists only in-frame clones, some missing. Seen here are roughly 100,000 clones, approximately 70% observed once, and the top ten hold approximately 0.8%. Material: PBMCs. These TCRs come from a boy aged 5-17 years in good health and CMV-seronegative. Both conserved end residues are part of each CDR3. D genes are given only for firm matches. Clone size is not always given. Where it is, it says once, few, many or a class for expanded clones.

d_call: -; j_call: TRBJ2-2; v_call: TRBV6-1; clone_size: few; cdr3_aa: CASSELAGVAGELFF; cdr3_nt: TGTGCCAGCAGTGAATTGGCAGGGGTAGCCGGGGAGCTGTTTTTT
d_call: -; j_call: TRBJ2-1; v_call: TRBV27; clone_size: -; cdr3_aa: CASSPVGVDEQFF; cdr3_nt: TGTGCCAGCAGTCCCGTAGGGGTGGATGAGCAGTTCTTC
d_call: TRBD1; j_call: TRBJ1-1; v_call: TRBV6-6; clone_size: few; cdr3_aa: CASRSRTGAMNTEAFF; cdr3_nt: TGTGCCAGCAGGTCGAGGACAGGGGCGATGAACACTGAAGCTTTCTTT
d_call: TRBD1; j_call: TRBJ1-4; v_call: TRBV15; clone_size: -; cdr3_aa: CATSTGQGLLTNEKLFF; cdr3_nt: TGTGCCACCAGCACAGGACAGGGATTATTAACTAATGAAAAACTGTTTTTT
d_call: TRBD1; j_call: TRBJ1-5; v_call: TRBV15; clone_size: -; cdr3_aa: CATALGTGSNQPQHF; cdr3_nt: TGTGCCACCGCCTTAGGGACAGGGAGCAATCAGCCCCAGCATTTT
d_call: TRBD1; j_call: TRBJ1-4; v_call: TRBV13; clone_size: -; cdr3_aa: CASSVSTGEDEKLFF; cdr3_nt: TGTGCCAGCAGCGTATCGACAGGGGAGGATGAAAAACTGTTTTTT
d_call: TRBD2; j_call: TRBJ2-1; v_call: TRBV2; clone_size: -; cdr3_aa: CASSPTGTSGYYNEQFF; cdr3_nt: TGTGCCAGCAGCCCGACCGGGACTAGCGGCTACTACAATGAGCAGTTCTTC
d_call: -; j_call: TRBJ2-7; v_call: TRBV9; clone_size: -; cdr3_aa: CASSLPYEQYF; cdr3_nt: TGTGCCAGCAGCCTACCCTACGAGCAGTACTTC
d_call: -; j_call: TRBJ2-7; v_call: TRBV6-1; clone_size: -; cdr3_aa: CASSEGDKSYEQYF; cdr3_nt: TGTGCCAGCAGTGAAGGGGACAAATCCTACGAGCAGTACTTC
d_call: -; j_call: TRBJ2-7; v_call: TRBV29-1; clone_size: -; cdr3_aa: CSVVIVRNLRVQYF; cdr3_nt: TGCAGCGTCGTTATCGTCAGGAACCTACGAGTGCAGTACTTC
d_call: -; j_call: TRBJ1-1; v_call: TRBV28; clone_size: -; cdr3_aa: CASSPDSSMNTEAFF; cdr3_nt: TGTGCCAGCAGTCCAGACTCGTCCATGAACACTGAAGCTTTCTTT
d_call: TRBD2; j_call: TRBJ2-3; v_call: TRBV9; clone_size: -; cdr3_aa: CASSVTSGVTDTQYF; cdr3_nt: TGTGCCAGCAGCGTAACTAGCGGGGTCACAGATACGCAGTATTTT
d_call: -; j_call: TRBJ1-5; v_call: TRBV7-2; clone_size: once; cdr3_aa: CASSLEGKGQPQHF; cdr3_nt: TGTGCCAGCAGCTTAGAGGGGAAGGGGCAGCCCCAGCATTTT
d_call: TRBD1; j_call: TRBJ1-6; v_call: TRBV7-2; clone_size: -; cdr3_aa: CASSLHLGQGIKGNSPLHF; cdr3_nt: TGTGCCAGCAGCTTACACTTGGGACAGGGGATAAAGGGTAATTCACCCCTCCACTTT
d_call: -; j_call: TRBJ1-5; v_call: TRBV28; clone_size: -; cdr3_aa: CASLVGPGGNQPQHF; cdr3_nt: TGTGCCAGTCTTGTGGGGCCTGGAGGGAATCAGCCCCAGCATTTT
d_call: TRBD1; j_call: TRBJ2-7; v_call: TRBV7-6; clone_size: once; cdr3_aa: CASSLGDRAHEQYF; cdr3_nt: TGTGCCAGCAGCTTAGGGGACAGGGCCCACGAGCAGTACTTC
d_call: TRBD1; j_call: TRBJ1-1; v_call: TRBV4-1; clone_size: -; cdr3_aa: CASSQETGADEAFF; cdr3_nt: TGCGCCAGCAGCCAAGAGACAGGGGCGGATGAAGCTTTCTTT
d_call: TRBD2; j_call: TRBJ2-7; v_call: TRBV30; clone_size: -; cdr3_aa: CASDGREDSYEQYF; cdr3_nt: TGTGCCTCGGATGGGCGGGAGGACTCCTACGAGCAGTACTTC
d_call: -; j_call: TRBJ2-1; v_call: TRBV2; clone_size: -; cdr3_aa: CASSDSSAGGYNEQFF; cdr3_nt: TGTGCCAGCAGTGACTCCTCAGCGGGTGGATACAATGAGCAGTTCTTC
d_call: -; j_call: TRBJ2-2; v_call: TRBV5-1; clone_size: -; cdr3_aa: CASSLPETSSGELFF; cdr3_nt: TGCGCCAGCAGCCTGCCCGAGACTAGTTCGGGGGAGCTGTTTTTT
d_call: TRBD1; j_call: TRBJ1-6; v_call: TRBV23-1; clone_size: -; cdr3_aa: CASSPGTGINSPLHF; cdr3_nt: TGCGCCAGCAGCCCAGGGACAGGGATTAATTCACCCCTCCACTTT
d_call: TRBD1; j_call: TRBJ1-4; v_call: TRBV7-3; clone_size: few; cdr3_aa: CASSLTGGEKLFF; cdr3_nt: TGTGCCAGCAGCTTAACAGGGGGCGAAAAACTGTTTTTT
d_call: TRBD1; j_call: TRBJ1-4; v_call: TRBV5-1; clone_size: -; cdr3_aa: CASSLGWIRDRASNEKLFF; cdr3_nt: TGCGCCAGCAGCTTGGGATGGATACGGGACAGGGCGTCTAATGAAAAACTGTTTTTT
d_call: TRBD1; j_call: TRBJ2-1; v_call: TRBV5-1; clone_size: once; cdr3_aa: CASSVRQGIYNEQFF; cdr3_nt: TGCGCCAGCAGCGTACGACAGGGAATCTACAATGAGCAGTTCTTC
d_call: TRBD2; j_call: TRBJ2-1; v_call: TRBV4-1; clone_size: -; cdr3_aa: CASSPLAGGTGDNEQFF; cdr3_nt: TGCGCCAGCAGCCCTCTAGCGGGAGGAACTGGTGACAATGAGCAGTTCTTC
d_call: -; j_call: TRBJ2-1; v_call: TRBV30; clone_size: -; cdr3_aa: CAWSVFEGMEFF; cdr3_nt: TGTGCCTGGAGTGTATTCGAGGGTATGGAGTTCTTC
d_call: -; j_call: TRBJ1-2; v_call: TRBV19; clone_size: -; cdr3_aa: CASNPFRGLGGYTF; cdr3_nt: TGTGCCAGCAACCCCTTCCGCGGTCTCGGTGGCTACACCTTC
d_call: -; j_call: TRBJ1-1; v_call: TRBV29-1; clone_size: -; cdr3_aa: CSVVYQLNTEAFF; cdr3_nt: TGCAGCGTTGTGTATCAGTTGAACACTGAAGCTTTCTTT
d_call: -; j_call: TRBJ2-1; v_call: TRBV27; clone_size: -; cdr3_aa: CASSLWDTNNEQFF; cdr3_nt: TGTGCCAGCAGTTTATGGGACACAAACAATGAGCAGTTCTTC
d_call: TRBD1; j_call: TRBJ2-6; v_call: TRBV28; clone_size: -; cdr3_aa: CASTLRGRSSSGANVLTF; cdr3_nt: TGTGCCAGCACCCTTAGGGGGCGGTCCTCCTCTGGGGCCAACGTCCTGACTTTC
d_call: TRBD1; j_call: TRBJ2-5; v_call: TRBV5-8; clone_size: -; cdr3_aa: CASSLGNRGKETQYF; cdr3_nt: TGTGCCAGCAGCTTGGGTAACAGGGGGAAAGAGACCCAGTACTTC
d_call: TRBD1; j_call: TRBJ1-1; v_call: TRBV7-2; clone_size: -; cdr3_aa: CASSWSGGGTEAFF; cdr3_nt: TGTGCCAGCAGCTGGTCAGGGGGAGGCACTGAAGCTTTCTTT
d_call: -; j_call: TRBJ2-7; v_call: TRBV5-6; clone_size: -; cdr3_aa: CASSLPGTSPSYEQYF; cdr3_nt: TGTGCCAGCAGCCTGCCCGGGACTTCCCCCTCCTACGAGCAGTACTTC
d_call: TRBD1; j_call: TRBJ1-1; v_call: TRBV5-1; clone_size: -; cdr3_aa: CASSPWTGTNTEAFF; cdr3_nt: TGCGCCAGCAGCCCGTGGACAGGGACGAACACTGAAGCTTTCTTT
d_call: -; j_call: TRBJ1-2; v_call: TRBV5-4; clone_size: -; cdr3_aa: CASSTRQDLYGYTF; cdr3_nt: TGTGCCAGCAGCACCCGACAGGATCTCTATGGCTACACCTTC
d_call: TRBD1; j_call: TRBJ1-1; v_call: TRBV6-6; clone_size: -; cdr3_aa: CASSLQGAGTEAFF; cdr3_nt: TGTGCCAGCAGTCTACAGGGGGCAGGAACTGAAGCTTTCTTT
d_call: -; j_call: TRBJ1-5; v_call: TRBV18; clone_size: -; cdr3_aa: CASSPRTLSNQPQHF; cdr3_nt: TGTGCCAGCTCACCACGGACTCTTAGCAATCAGCCCCAGCATTTT
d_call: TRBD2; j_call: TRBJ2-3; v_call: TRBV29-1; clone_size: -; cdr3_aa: CSVLAGGRYTQYF; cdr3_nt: TGCAGCGTCCTAGCGGGAGGACGATATACGCAGTATTTT
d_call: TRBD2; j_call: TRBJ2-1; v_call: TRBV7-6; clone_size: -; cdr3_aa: CASSPWGSGVATEQFF; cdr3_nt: TGTGCCAGCAGCCCCTGGGGTAGCGGGGTTGCAACTGAGCAGTTCTTC
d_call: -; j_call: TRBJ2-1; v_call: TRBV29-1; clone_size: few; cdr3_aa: CSVDLASSVNEQFF; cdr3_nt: TGCAGCGTTGATTTAGCCTCCTCGGTCAATGAGCAGTTCTTC
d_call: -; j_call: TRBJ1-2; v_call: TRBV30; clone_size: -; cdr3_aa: CAWSVNSLYGYTF; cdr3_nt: TGTGCCTGGAGTGTTAATTCACTCTATGGCTACACCTTC